A single sample is the source of the 19 T cell receptor beta chains below, sequenced in a study of shared clonotypes between healthy human individuals. Assay used: immunoSEQ multiplex PCR; TCRdb lists only in-frame clones, some missing. The sample shows over 1.4 million clones, 96% of them seen only once. Sample: naive CD4+ T cells sorted from blood. Subset described: CD45RA+ positively selected. These receptors were collected from a man younger than 40 in good health.

The rearrangement joins TRBV5-1 to TRBJ2-2; D is unclear. Trimming took off 5 bases at V and 5 bases at J, with 13 bases between the two ends. The CDR3 length is 14 residues. The V gene's germline CDR1 is SGHRS and CDR2 YFSETQ. The CDR3 sequence: CASRGRVYTGELFF. The CDR3 DNA reads TGCGCCAGCAGGGGAAGGGTATATACCGGGGAGCTGTTTTTT.

In regard to this clone: Other DNA sequences in this specimen translate into the identical CDR3. The chain joins TRBV18 to TRBJ2-3, with TRBD2 identical over 11 bases. V gave up 2 bases and J gave up 0 bases; unmatched junction bases: 1. The CDR3 extends over 16 amino acids. Germline V lookup: CDR1 KGHSH, CDR2 LQKENI. The CDR3 DNA reads TGTGCCAGCTCACCAAGGACTAGCGGGAGCACAGATACGCAGTATTTT. It yields the protein CASSPRTSGSTDTQYF.

This chain links TRBV19 with TRBJ2-6; unclear D gene. This CDR3 has 20 amino acids. Trimming removed 0 bases from V and 0 bases from J, with 18 bases in between. CDR1 is LNHDA, CDR2 SQIVND, per germline (reference sequence). In DNA form, the CDR3 reads TGTGCCAGTAGTATAGATCGGTCTGGGGTTAAAGGCTCTGGGGCCAACGTCCTGACTTTC. Its translation is CASSIDRSGVKGSGANVLTF.

V is TRBV27 and J is TRBJ2-5, with TRBD1 as a possible D gene (6 bases). V was pared by 3 bases and J by 7 bases, with 18 bases between. The CDR3 contains 15 residues. The germline CDR1 and CDR2 sequences are MNHEY and SMNVEV (reference sequence). The CDR3 coding sequence is TGTGCCAGCAGTTTCTCGGACAGATGGGGACGGACCCAGTACTTC. Its translation: CASSFSDRWGRTQYF.

This sequence joins TRBV5-4 and TRBJ2-2; 14 bases agree with TRBD2. This CDR3 comprises 16 residues. V dropped 6 bases and J dropped 6; count of bases not matched to a gene: 7. Germline-derived CDR1 and CDR2 are SGHNT and YYREEE (reference sequence). Written as DNA, the CDR3 is TGTGCCAGCACCCCCGGGACTAGCGGGAGTGCCGGGGAGCTGTTTTTT. It encodes CASTPGTSGSAGELFF. The variable domain in full, with the rest retrieved from reference TRBV5-4 and TRBJ2-2, is ETGVTQSPTHLIKTRGQQVTLRCSSQSGHNTVSWYQQALGQGPQFIFQYYREEENGRGNFPPRFSGLQFPNYSSELNVNALELDDSALYLCASTPGTSGSAGELFFGEGSRLTVL.

As concerns this clone: Different DNA sequences within this sample yield the same CDR3. This sequence joins TRBV5-1 and TRBJ1-5; perhaps TRBD1 as D (5 bases). The ends were cut back, 4 bases at V and 4 bases at J, with 12 bases in the middle. The CDR3 has 14 residues. Germline lookup yields CDR1 SGHRS and CDR2 YFSETQ. For the CDR3, the DNA is TGCGCCAGCAGCCTCGGACGGGGGAATCAGCCCCAGCATTTT. Translating gives CASSLGRGNQPQHF.

The V call is TRBV5-6, the J call TRBJ1-1; D gene unclear. The CDR3 consists of 12 residues. Deletions cut 2 bases from V and 4 bases from J, with 6 bases between. CDR1 is SGHDT, CDR2 YYEEEE, per germline. CDR3: CASSLYGTEAFF. CDR3 in DNA: TGTGCCAGCAGCTTATACGGCACTGAAGCTTTCTTT.

The V gene is TRBV9, the J gene TRBJ2-5; weak D call: TRBD1 (5 bases). This CDR3 has 13 amino acids. In germline, CDR1 is SGDLS, CDR2 YYNGEE. V was cut by 3 bases and J by 5 bases, with 11 bases left in between. The CDR3 sequence is CASSEAGWETQYF. CDR3 sequence (DNA): TGTGCCAGCAGCGAGGCAGGGTGGGAGACCCAGTACTTC. Supplemented by reference TRBV9 and TRBJ2-5, the full variable domain reads DSGVTQTPKHLITATGQRVTLRCSPRSGDLSVYWYQQSLDQGLQFLIQYYNGEERAKGNILERFSAQQFPDLHSELNLSSLELGDSALYFCASSEAGWETQYFGPGTRLLVL.

The chain uses TRBV4-1 and TRBJ2-2, with 8 nucleotides matching TRBD2. This CDR3 comprises 17 residues. The V gene end was trimmed by 0 bases and the J gene end by 1 base; junction bases not matched to a gene: 4. Per the germline V gene, CDR1 is MGHRA and CDR2 is YSYEKL. The CDR3 coding sequence is TGCGCCAGCAGCCAAGACAGTACTAGCGGGAACACCGGGGAGCTGTTTTTT. This translates into CASSQDSTSGNTGELFF.

The chain recombines TRBV7-8 with TRBJ1-1; the match to TRBD1 covers 7 bases. The junction had 3 bases not matched to a gene; V was cut back by 2 bases and J by 0 bases. The V gene's germline CDR1 is SGHVS and CDR2 FQNEAQ. The CDR3 is made up of 15 amino acids. CDR3 sequence reads: CASSLPGQLNTEAFF. In DNA form, the CDR3 reads TGTGCCAGCAGCTTACCGGGACAGTTGAACACTGAAGCTTTCTTT.

V and J are TRBV6-1 and TRBJ2-7; the D gene is possibly TRBD1 (5 bases). V was clipped by 7 bases and J by 2 bases, with 15 bases between them. CDR1 is MNHNS and CDR2 is SASEGT in the germline V gene. The CDR3 spans 14 residues. CDR3 in amino acids: CASTRQGDAYEQYF. CDR3 coding DNA: TGTGCCAGCACAAGGCAGGGTGACGCCTACGAGCAGTACTTC.

The CDR3 protein is CASSRSGRARVWNEQFF. The CDR3 DNA follows: TGTGCCAGCTCACGAAGCGGGAGGGCCCGCGTATGGAATGAGCAGTTCTTC. V usage is TRBV28 and J usage is TRBJ2-1; TRBD2 aligns across 10 bases. V lost 8 bases, J lost 7 bases, and 17 bases stayed unmatched. This CDR3 comprises 17 residues. Germline CDR1 MDHEN, CDR2 SYDVKM.

V gene TRBV6-6 combines with J gene TRBJ1-3; D is perhaps TRBD1 (6 bases). Trimming left V 5 bases short and J 3 bases short, with 11 bases between. CDR3 length: 14 amino acids. Germline assignment: CDR1 MNHNY and CDR2 SVGAGI (reference sequence). The CDR3 here is CASSHGQFGNTIYF. CDR3 sequence (DNA): TGTGCCAGCAGTCACGGACAGTTTGGAAACACCATATATTTT.

This clone was seen once. The V gene is TRBV29-1, the J gene TRBJ2-3; D gene uncertain. The V gene lost 5 bases and the J gene lost 0 bases, with 9 bases spanning the gap. The CDR3 is 13 residues long. Per the germline V gene, CDR1 is SQVTM and CDR2 is ANQGSEA. This CDR3 reads CSVSGPSTDTQYF. In DNA, the CDR3 is TGCAGCGTTTCCGGGCCAAGCACAGATACGCAGTATTTT.

The rearrangement joins TRBV18 to TRBJ2-3; D is uncertain. In germline, CDR1 is KGHSH, CDR2 LQKENI. V gave up 3 bases and J gave up 8 bases, with 12 bases separating them. The CDR3 covers 13 residues. The CDR3 is CASSPDAPGTQYF. The DNA for the CDR3 is TGTGCCAGCTCACCGGATGCCCCCGGTACGCAGTATTTT.

The V call is TRBV19, the J call TRBJ2-5; 10 nucleotides align to TRBD2. The ends lost 5 bases at V and 5 bases at J; junction bases unmatched: 11. Germline V gene data show CDR1 as LNHDA and CDR2 as SQIVND (reference sequence). The length of the CDR3 is 16 residues. The CDR3 loop reads CASSPRLAGDLETQYF. CDR3 sequence (DNA): TGTGCCAGTAGTCCCCGCCTAGCGGGAGACCTCGAGACCCAGTACTTC.

The chain carries TRBV4-1 and TRBJ2-3; TRBD1 agrees at 7 bases. There are 19 residues in the CDR3. The J segment lost 1 base and the V segment lost 4 bases, leaving 17 bases of the junction unmatched. Germline assignment: CDR1 MGHRA and CDR2 YSYEKL. Here the CDR3 DNA reads TGCGCCAGCAGCCGAAATCCGAAGGGGGCGGCGTCCGGCACAGATACGCAGTATTTT. Encoded protein: CASSRNPKGAASGTDTQYF.

The CDR3 nucleotides read TGTGCCAGCAGCGTAGTATCAGGGGATGTGGAGACCCAGTACTTC. Its translation is CASSVVSGDVETQYF. This chain joins TRBV9 and TRBJ2-5; D possibly corresponds to TRBD1 (6 bases). This CDR3 region has 15 residues. CDR1 is SGDLS, CDR2 YYNGEE, per germline. Trimming stripped 0 bases from V and 5 bases from J, with 14 bases between.

The CDR3 DNA is TGTGCCAGCAGTCCCAGAAGGGATCTGGGAGGCTACACCTTC. Protein sequence: CASSPRRDLGGYTF. This chain connects TRBV28 to TRBJ1-2, with D uncertain. Germline loops: CDR1 MDHEN, CDR2 SYDVKM. V was trimmed by 5 bases and J by 8 bases, leaving 18 bases between them. The CDR3 has 14 amino acids.